These T cell receptor beta chains were read from a single sample in a study of CD4 and CD8 cells across lung adenocarcinoma regions. TCRdb analysed the PCR reads with MiXCR anew, one entry per CDR3 protein. This table has tens of thousands of distinct CDR3 sequences, about 50% appearing once. Sequencing was carried out using CD4+ T cells from the center of a lung tumor. These receptors came from a male donor with lung adenocarcinoma. The CD4 and CD8 labels of this study may be unreliable. CDR3s include the opening cysteine and the closing phenylalanine or tryptophan. The D gene is left open where the match is weak. Rows give clone size only sometimes, using once, few, many, or a class for an expanded clone.

d_call	j_call	clone_size	v_call	cdr3_nt	cdr3_aa
NA	TRBJ2-3	NA	TRBV10-3	TGTGCCCTGGGCCTCCAGTCCGGAATTACAGAGAAGCAGTATTTT	CALGLQSGITEKQYF
NA	TRBJ2-3	NA	TRBV6-1	TGTGCCAGCAGACTCCAGGCCGTGAGTCCAGAGGCGCAGTATTTT	CASRLQAVSPEAQYF
NA	TRBJ2-3	NA	TRBV10-3	TGTGCGGGCAACGGGGGCGGTGACGCAGATACCCAGTATTTC	CAGNGGGDADTQYF
NA	TRBJ1-6	few	TRBV27	TGTGCCAGCAGGGTTTATACCGGGAAGCCAAATTCACCCCTCCACTTT	CASRVYTGKPNSPLHF
NA	TRBJ2-4	many	TRBV27	TGTGCCAGCAGAGGGTTTGTAGAAAACATTCAGTACTTC	CASRGFVENIQYF
TRBD2	TRBJ2-5	medium-sized	TRBV10-2	TGCGCCAGCGCCGGGACTACTGGAGAGACCCAGTACTTC	CASAGTTGETQYF
NA	TRBJ2-4	NA	TRBV6-1	TGTGCCAGCAGTGTAGAGTCAGATATTCAGTATTTC	CASSVESDIQYF
TRBD1	TRBJ2-1	NA	TRBV6-5	TGTGCCAGCAGTTACTCGTCCGGGACAGGGGGAGATGCGCAGTATTTC	CASSYSSGTGGDAQYF
NA	TRBJ2-3	NA	TRBV27	TGTGCCAGCAGTTTAAAGGGGGTTTCAGCCAAAAACACGCAGTATTTT	CASSLKGVSAKNTQYF
NA	TRBJ2-7	many	TRBV6-1	TGTGCCAGCAGTGAAGCTGGAGGGTTCTACGAGCAGTACTTC	CASSEAGGFYEQYF
TRBD1	TRBJ1-1	many	TRBV6-1	TGTGCCAGCAGACCACTCCCTGGGACAGGACCCACTGAAGCTTTCTTT	CASRPLPGTGPTEAFF